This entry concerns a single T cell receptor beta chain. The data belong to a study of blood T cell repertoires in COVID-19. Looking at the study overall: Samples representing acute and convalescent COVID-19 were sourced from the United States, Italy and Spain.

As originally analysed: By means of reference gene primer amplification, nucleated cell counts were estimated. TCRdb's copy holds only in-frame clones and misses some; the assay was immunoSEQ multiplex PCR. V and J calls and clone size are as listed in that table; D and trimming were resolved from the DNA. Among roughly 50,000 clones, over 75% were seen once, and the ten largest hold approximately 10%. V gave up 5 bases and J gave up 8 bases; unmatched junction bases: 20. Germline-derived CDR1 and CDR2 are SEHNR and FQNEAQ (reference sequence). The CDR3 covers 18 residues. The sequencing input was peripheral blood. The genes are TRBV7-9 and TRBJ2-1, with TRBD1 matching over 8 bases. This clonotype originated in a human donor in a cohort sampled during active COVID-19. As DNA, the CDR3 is TGTGCCAGCAGCCCCGAGGACAGGGAAGTTAACCTCGGCGATGAGCAGTTCTTC. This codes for CASSPEDREVNLGDEQFF. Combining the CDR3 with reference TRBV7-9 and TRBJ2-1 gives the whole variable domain DTGVSQNPRHKITKRGQNVTFRCDPISEHNRLYWYRQTLGQGPEFLTYFQNEAQLEKSRLLSDRFSAERPKGSFSTLEIQRTEQGDSAMYLCASSPEDREVNLGDEQFFGPGTRLTVL.